The clone carrying this TCR beta chain was picked up a small number of times. Its antigen is not identified. Trimming at V came to 3 bases and at J to 7 bases, leaving 5 bases not matched to a gene. The CDR3 length is 15 residues. CDR1 and CDR2 from the germline V gene are SGHVS and FQNEAQ. This entry belongs to a study of T cells in Graves' hyperthyroidism and ophthalmopathy. Findings and caveats of the study: The model identified upcoming ophthalmopathy a median approximately seven months ahead of onset.

TCR beta CDR3 sequences were amplified from RNA transcripts. TCR CDR3 regions were first amplified by RT-PCR with HTBI primers. A single record per CDR3 protein comes from TCRdb applying MiXCR to the multiplex PCR reads. There are around 300,000 distinct CDR3 sequences in the sample; approximately 21% occur only once, and around 62% lies in the top ten. This TCR came from a man aged 25 to 45 with Graves' ophthalmopathy. The chain carries TRBV7-8 and TRBJ2-7, with TRBD2 identical over 14 bases. The sample consisted of blood. The CDR3 bases are TGTGCCAGCAGCTTCGGGACTAGCGGGAGTGGGGAGCAGTACTTC. This encodes CASSFGTSGSGEQYF.